The TCR beta chain under discussion was sequenced for a study of CD8 T cells in Susac syndrome. Study in general: At the time of blood draw, patients with Susac syndrome were therapy-naive, receiving corticosteroids, or receiving intravenous immunoglobulin alone. General observations from the study: The number of Susac-specific public clones found was approximately 16 in total CD8+ repertoires and several in CD8+ TEMRA repertoires.

A single count supports this clonotype. Its antigen remains unknown. Random hexamers were used to reverse transcribe an amount of about 0.5 to 1 ug RNA. A multiplex approach, immunoSEQ multiplex PCR, amplified TCR beta CDR3 across 54 Vbeta and 13 Jbeta. TCRdb itself ran the immunoSEQ multiplex PCR reads through MiXCR, one entry per CDR3 protein. This sample has about 83,000 distinct CDR3 sequences; approximately 96% occur once, and the top ten carry around 0.41%. Germline V lookup: CDR1 SQVTM, CDR2 ANQGSEA. This CDR3 is built from 14 residues. The genes are TRBV29-1 and TRBJ2-3; D may be TRBD1 or TRBD2 (5 bases each). Material: CD8+ T cells from PBMCs. The TCR was taken from a human donor with Susac syndrome. The CDR3 loop reads CTPLRGIRTDTQYF. The CDR3 DNA is TGCACCCCGTTGAGGGGTATTCGCACAGATACGCAGTATTTT.